Detailed here is one T cell receptor beta chain. Its antigen is currently unknown. Some clones are missing from TCRdb's copy, which holds only in-frame ones; the method was immunoSEQ multiplex PCR. This table has about 140,000 clones, over 85% appearing once. This entry is derived from a study of T cell responses to AZD1222 COVID-19 vaccine. The study's findings and limits: In a largely white British group with more females than males, clonal diversity was possibly underestimated. At baseline, just a handful of AZD1222 recipients tested seropositive. Distributed over spike, vaccine-associated CD4 TCRs predominated at 160-218 and 743-854.

Per germline, CDR1 LGHDT and CDR2 YNNKEL (reference sequence). The V end lost 1 base, the J end lost 4 bases, and 11 bases lay between the germline ends. The CDR3 covers 15 residues. This sequence joins TRBV3-1 (or the pseudogene TRBV3-2) and TRBJ1-3; D is possibly TRBD1 (5 bases). The source of this sequence is an adult in good health. The source was peripheral blood, collected on day 0 of AZD1222 vaccination. CDR3 nucleotides: TGTGCCAGCAGCCAAGTCCCGGGGGTCGGAAACACCATATATTTT. Its translation: CASSQVPGVGNTIYF.